The clone carrying this T cell receptor (beta chain) was found once. CDR3 length: 14 residues. CDR1 is SGHTS and CDR2 is YDEGEE in the germline V gene. V was pared by 0 bases and J by 6 bases, with 10 bases between. Naive CD8 isolation took CD45RO-negative cells positively selected for CCR7 and excluded terminally differentiated effector memory CD45RA+ cells. This specimen comes from a study of shared clonotypes between healthy human individuals. Using immunoSEQ multiplex PCR, the repertoire was profiled, and TCRdb retains in-frame clones only, with some absent. The profile shows around 2,000,000 clones, about 92% of them singletons.

The clonotype was recovered from a man aged 18 to 30 in good health. Some clones in this sample may be carry-over from other donors' samples. The chain links TRBV5-8 to TRBJ1-5; D call uncertain. Sequencing input: naive CD8+ T cells from PBMCs. CDR3 sequence reads: CASSLDLGGQPQHF. The CDR3 DNA reads TGTGCCAGCAGCTTGGACCTCGGAGGTCAGCCCCAGCATTTT.